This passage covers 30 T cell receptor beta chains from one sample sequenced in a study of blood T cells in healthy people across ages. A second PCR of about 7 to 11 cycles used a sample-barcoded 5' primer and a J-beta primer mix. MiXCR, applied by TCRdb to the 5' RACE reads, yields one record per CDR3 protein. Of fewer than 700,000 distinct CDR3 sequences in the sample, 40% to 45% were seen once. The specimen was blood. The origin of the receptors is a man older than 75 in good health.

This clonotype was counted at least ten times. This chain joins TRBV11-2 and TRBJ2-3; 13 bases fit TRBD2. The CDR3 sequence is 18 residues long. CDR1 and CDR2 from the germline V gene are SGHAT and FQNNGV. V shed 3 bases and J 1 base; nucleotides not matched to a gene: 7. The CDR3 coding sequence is TGTGCCAGCAGCTTGGCCGGGACTAGCGGGATACGCACAGATACGCAGTATTTT. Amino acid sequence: CASSLAGTSGIRTDTQYF.

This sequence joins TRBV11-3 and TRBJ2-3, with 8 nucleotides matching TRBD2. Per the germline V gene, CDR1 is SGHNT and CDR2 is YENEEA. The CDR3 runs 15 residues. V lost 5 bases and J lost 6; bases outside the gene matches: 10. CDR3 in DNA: TGTGCCAGCAGCCCCTCCCGGGGGGGCCGCGATACGCAGTATTTT. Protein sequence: CASSPSRGGRDTQYF.

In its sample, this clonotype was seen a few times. CDR3 residues: CASSPPWLDGYTF. Written as DNA, the CDR3 is TGTGCCAGCAGCCCACCCTGGTTGGATGGCTACACCTTC. This rearrangement joins TRBV5-6 to TRBJ1-2; D ambiguous. The V and J ends lost 4 bases and 6 bases respectively, with 13 bases between them. CDR1 and CDR2 (germline): SGHDT, YYEEEE. CDR3 length: 13 amino acids. Supplemented by reference TRBV5-6 and TRBJ1-2, the full variable domain reads DAGVTQSPTHLIKTRGQQVTLRCSPKSGHDTVSWYQQALGQGPQFIFQYYEEEERQRGNFPDRFSGHQFPNYSSELNVNALLLGDSALYLCASSPPWLDGYTFGSGTRLTVV.

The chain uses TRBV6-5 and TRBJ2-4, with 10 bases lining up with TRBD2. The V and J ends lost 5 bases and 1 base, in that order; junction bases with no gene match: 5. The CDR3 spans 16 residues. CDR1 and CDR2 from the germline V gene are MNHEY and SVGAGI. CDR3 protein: CASSLAGVSAKNIQYF. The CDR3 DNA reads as TGTGCCAGCAGTCTAGCGGGAGTTTCGGCCAAAAACATTCAGTACTTC.

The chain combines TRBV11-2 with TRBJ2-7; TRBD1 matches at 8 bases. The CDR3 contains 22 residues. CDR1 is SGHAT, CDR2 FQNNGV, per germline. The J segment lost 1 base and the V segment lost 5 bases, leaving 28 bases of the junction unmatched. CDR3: CASSPPILRGTGVAQLSYEQYF. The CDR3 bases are TGTGCCAGCAGCCCTCCAATCTTAAGGGGGACAGGAGTGGCCCAGTTATCCTACGAGCAGTACTTC.

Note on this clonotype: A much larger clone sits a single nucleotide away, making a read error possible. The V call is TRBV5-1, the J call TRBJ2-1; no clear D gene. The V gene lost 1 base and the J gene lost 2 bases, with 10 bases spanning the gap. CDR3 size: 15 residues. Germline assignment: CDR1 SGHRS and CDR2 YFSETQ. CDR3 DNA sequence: TGCGCCAGCAGCTTGAGAAGGAGCCCCTACAATGAGCAGTTCTTC. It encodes CASSLRRSPYNEQFF.

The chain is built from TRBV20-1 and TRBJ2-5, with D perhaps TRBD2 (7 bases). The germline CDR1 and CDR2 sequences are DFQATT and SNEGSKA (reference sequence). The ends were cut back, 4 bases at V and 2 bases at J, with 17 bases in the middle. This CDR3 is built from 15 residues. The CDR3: CSAKSGGPLQETQYF. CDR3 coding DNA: TGCAGTGCTAAATCCGGGGGGCCCTTACAAGAGACCCAGTACTTC.

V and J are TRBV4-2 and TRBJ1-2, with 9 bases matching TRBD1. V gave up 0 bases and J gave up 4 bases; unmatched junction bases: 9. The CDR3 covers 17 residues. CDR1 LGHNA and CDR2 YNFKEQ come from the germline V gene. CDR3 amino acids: CASSQDRNRGLSYGYTF. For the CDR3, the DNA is TGTGCCAGCAGCCAAGATCGGAACAGGGGGCTGAGCTATGGCTACACCTTC.

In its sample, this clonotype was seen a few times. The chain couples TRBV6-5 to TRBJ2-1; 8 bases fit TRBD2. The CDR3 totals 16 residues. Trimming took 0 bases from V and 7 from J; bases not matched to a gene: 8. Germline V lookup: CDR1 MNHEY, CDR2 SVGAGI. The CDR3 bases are TGTGCCAGCAGTTACTCGAGGGTAGCGGGGCTAAATGAGCAGTTCTTC. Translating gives CASSYSRVAGLNEQFF.

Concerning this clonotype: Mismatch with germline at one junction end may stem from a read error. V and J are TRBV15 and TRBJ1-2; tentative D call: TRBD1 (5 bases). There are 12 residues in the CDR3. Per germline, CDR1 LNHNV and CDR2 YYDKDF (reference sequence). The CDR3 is CATSSRAHGYTF. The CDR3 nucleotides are TGCGCCACCAGCAGCAGGGCCCATGGCTACACCTTC.

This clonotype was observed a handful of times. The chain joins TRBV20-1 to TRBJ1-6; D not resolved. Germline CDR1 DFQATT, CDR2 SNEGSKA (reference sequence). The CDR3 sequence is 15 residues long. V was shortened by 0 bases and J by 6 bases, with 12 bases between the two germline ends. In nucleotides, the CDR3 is TGCAGTGCTAGAGACCAGGTTAACCTTAATTCACCCCTCCACTTT. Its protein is CSARDQVNLNSPLHF.

CDR3 sequence reads: CASSQDGSNQPQHF. CDR3 DNA: TGTGCCAGCAGCCAAGATGGGAGCAATCAGCCCCAGCATTTT. This chain connects TRBV4-2 to TRBJ1-5; D is unresolved. This CDR3 is 14 amino acids long. From germline, CDR1 is LGHNA and CDR2 YNFKEQ. V lost 0 bases and J lost 1, with 4 bases in between.

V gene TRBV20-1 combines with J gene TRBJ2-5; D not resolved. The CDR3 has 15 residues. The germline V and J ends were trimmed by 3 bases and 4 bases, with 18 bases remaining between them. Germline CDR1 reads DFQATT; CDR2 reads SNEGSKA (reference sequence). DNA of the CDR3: TGCAGTGCTAGCCGCAGTACAGCTTGGGCAGAGACCCAGTACTTC. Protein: CSASRSTAWAETQYF.

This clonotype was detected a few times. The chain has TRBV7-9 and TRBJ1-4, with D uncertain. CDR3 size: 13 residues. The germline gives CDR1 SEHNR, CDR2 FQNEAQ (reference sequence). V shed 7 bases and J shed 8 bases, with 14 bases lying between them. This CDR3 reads CASNRGGYEKLFF. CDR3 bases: TGTGCCAGCAATCGCGGAGGATACGAAAAACTGTTTTTT.

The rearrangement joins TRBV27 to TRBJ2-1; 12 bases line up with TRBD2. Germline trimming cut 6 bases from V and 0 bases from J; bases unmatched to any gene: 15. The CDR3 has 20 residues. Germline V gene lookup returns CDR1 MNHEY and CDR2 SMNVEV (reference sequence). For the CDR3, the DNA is TGTGCCAGCAGGACTAGCGGGGGCACGCCCTACTCGAGCTCCTACAATGAGCAGTTCTTC. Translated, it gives CASRTSGGTPYSSSYNEQFF.

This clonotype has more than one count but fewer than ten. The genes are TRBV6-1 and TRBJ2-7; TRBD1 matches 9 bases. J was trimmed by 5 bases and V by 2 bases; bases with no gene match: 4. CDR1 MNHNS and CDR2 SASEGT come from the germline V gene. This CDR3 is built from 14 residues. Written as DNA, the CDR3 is TGTGCCAGCAGTGAAACGGACAGGGGCAACGAGCAGTACTTC. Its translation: CASSETDRGNEQYF.

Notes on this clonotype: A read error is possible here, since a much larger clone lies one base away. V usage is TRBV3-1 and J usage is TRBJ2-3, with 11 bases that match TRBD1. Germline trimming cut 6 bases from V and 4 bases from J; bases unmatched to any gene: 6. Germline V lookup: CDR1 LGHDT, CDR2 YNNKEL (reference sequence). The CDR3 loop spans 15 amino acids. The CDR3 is CASSEGQGVSDTQYF. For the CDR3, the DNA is TGTGCCAGCAGTGAGGGACAGGGGGTGTCAGATACGCAGTATTTT.

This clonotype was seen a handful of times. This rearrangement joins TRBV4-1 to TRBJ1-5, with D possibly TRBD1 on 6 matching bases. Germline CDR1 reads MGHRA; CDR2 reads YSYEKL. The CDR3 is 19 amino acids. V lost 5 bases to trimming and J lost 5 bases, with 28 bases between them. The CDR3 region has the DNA TGCGCCAGCAGCAAGCTGCCAATGGGGGACACGATTAACGATCAGCCCCAGCATTTT. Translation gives CASSKLPMGDTINDQPQHF.

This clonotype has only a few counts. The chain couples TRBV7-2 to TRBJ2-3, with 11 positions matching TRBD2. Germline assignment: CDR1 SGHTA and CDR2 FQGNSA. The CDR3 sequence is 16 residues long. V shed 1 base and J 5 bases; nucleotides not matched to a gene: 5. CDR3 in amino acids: CASSLVSGRVEDTQYF. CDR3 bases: TGTGCCAGCAGCTTAGTTAGCGGGAGGGTTGAAGATACGCAGTATTTT.

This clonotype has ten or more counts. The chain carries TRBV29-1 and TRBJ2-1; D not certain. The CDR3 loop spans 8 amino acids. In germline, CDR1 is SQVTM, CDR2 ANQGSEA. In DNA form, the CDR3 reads TGCGGTGACAATGAGCAGTTCTTC. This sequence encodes CGDNEQFF.

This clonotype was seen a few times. CDR3 sequence (DNA): TGTGCCAGCAGTGGGGGACTGTCAGGGGAGACCCAGTACTTC. This translates into CASSGGLSGETQYF. The chain uses TRBV2 and TRBJ2-5; the D gene is possibly TRBD2 (6 bases). Trimming took off 4 bases at V and 5 bases at J, with 14 bases between the two ends. Per the germline V gene, CDR1 is SNHLY and CDR2 is FYNNEI. The CDR3 is made up of 14 amino acids.

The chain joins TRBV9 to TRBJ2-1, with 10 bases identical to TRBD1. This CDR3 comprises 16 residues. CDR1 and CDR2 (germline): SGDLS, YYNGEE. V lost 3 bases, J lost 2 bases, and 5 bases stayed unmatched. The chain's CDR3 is CASSALGTGAYNEQFF. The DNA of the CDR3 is TGTGCCAGCAGCGCTCTCGGGACAGGGGCCTACAATGAGCAGTTCTTC. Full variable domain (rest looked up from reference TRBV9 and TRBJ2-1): DSGVTQTPKHLITATGQRVTLRCSPRSGDLSVYWYQQSLDQGLQFLIQYYNGEERAKGNILERFSAQQFPDLHSELNLSSLELGDSALYFCASSALGTGAYNEQFFGPGTRLTVL.

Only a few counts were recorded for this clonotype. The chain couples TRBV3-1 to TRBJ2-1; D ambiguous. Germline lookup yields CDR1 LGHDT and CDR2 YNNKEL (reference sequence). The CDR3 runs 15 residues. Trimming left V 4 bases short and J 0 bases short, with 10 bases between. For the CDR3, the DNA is TGTGCCAGCAGCCTCATCCAGAGCTCCTACAATGAGCAGTTCTTC. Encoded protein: CASSLIQSSYNEQFF.

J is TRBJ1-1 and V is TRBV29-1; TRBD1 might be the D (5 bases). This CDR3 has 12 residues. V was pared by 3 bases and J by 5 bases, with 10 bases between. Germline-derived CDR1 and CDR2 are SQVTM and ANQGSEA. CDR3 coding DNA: TGCAGCGTTGAGGGAGGGGTAACTGAAGCTTTCTTT. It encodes CSVEGGVTEAFF.

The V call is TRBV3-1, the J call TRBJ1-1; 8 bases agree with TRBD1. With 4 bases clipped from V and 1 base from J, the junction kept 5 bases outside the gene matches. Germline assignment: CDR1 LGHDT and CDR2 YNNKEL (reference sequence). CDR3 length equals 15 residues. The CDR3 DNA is TGTGCCAGCAGCCGACAGGGGTTCGCGAACACTGAAGCTTTCTTT. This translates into CASSRQGFANTEAFF.

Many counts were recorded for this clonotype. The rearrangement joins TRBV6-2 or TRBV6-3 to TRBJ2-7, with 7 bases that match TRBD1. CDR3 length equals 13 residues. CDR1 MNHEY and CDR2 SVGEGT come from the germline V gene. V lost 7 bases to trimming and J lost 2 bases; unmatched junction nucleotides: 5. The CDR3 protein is CASTRTGTYEQYF. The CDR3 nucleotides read TGTGCCAGCACTAGGACAGGAACCTACGAGCAGTACTTC.

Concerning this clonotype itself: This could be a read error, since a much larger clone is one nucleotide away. CDR3 region: CASSSTSGRYGEQYF. The DNA for the CDR3 is TGTGCCAGCAGCTCTACTAGCGGGAGATATGGTGAGCAGTACTTC. The V gene is TRBV7-2, the J gene TRBJ2-5; TRBD2 matches at 11 bases. CDR1 SGHTA and CDR2 FQGNSA come from the germline V gene. V shed 4 bases and J 11 bases; nucleotides not matched to a gene: 12. This CDR3 spans 15 amino acids.

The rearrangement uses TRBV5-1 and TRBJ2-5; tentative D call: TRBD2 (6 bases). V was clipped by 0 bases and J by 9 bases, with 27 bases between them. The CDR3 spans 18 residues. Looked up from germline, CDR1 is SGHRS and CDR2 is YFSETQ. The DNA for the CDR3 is TGCGCCAGCAGCTTGGGGGGACCAGCGGACCTTCAAGGAGGGGCCCAGTACTTC. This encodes CASSLGGPADLQGGAQYF.

CDR3 loop: CANRAGLFF. Here the CDR3 DNA reads TGTGCCAATCGGGCGGGACTGTTTTTT. The genes are TRBV7-9 and TRBJ1-4; D call uncertain. CDR1 is SEHNR and CDR2 is FQNEAQ in the germline V gene (reference sequence). This CDR3 has 9 residues. V was cut by 10 bases and J by 13 bases, with 10 bases left in between.

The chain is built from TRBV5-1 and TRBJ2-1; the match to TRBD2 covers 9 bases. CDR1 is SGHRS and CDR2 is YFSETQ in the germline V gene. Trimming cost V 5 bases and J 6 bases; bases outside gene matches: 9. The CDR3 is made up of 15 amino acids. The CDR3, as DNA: TGCGCCAGCAGGTCCGGGACTAGCAATATCAATGAGCAGTTCTTC. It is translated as CASRSGTSNINEQFF.